A single sample is the source of the 15 T cell receptor beta chains below, sequenced in a study of CD8+ T cells in alopecia areata. Reverse transcription of extracted RNA yielded cDNA, which provided the sequencing template. The protocol was immunoSEQ multiplex PCR, while the TCRdb copy is restricted to in-frame clones and leaves out a portion. Seen here are roughly 170,000 clones, 59% observed once, and the top ten hold about 14%. The sample here was CD4+ T cells sorted from blood, taken at week 0. These receptors originate from a human donor with alopecia areata.

This CDR3 reads CASSLTPGATEAFF. The DNA for the CDR3 is TGTGCCAGCAGCCTCACGCCAGGGGCCACTGAAGCTTTCTTT. The chain links TRBV11-2 to TRBJ1-1; tentative D call: TRBD1 (6 bases). From germline, CDR1 is SGHAT and CDR2 FQNNGV. There are 14 residues in the CDR3. V lost 5 bases, J lost 4 bases, and 14 bases lay in between.

This clone is a singleton in its sample. The chain carries TRBV29-1 and TRBJ2-3, with unresolved D. Germline V gives CDR1 SQVTM, CDR2 ANQGSEA. The CDR3 has 15 amino acids. V was trimmed by 4 bases and J by 4 bases, leaving 18 bases between them. CDR3 region: CSVAHMGLAADTQYF. Here the CDR3 DNA reads TGCAGCGTTGCCCACATGGGATTAGCTGCAGATACGCAGTATTTT.

This clone was found once. The chain combines TRBV25-1 with TRBJ1-1; unclear D gene. Germline V gene lookup returns CDR1 MGHDK and CDR2 SYGVNS. CDR3 size: 17 residues. Trimming shortened V by 1 base and J by 1 base, and 16 bases separated the two germline ends. The CDR3 region is CASSELGSYRGNTEAFF. In DNA, the CDR3 is TGTGCCAGCAGTGAATTGGGGTCGTATAGAGGGAACACTGAAGCTTTCTTT.

The chain employs TRBV10-3 and TRBJ1-5; 7 nucleotides align to TRBD1. Trimming cost V 5 bases and J 2 bases; bases outside gene matches: 3. The germline V gene has CDR1 ENHRY and CDR2 SYGVKD. The CDR3 has 14 amino acids. The CDR3 here is CAISFQGGNQPQHF. CDR3 DNA: TGTGCCATCAGTTTCCAGGGGGGCAATCAGCCCCAGCATTTT.

The chain employs TRBV29-1 and TRBJ2-5, with D perhaps assigned TRBD1 or TRBD2 (6 bases each). The V and J ends lost 7 bases and 7 bases respectively, with 19 bases between them. Germline values: CDR1 SQVTM, CDR2 ANQGSEA. The CDR3 sequence is 13 residues long. The DNA of the CDR3 is TGCAGCGGGGGGGCCGGGGCAAGTGGGACCCAGTACTTC. Protein product: CSGGAGASGTQYF.

This clone occurred a few times. The chain employs TRBV7-9 and TRBJ1-3; D call uncertain. The V gene lost 5 bases and the J gene lost 0 bases, with 11 bases spanning the gap. CDR1 SEHNR and CDR2 FQNEAQ come from the germline V gene (reference sequence). This CDR3 comprises 15 residues. The CDR3 DNA reads TGTGCCAGCAGCCGTGTAGAACTCTCTGGAAACACCATATATTTT. It translates to CASSRVELSGNTIYF.

This clone was counted only a few times. This chain joins TRBV5-1 and TRBJ1-4, with a tentative D call TRBD1 (6 bases). Germline CDR1 is SGHRS and CDR2 is YFSETQ. This CDR3 is built from 14 residues. V was trimmed by 0 bases and J by 4 bases, leaving 7 bases between them. The CDR3 here is CASSLDRVNEKLFF. The CDR3 nucleotides are TGCGCCAGCAGCTTGGACAGGGTTAATGAAAAACTGTTTTTT.

The chain has TRBV28 and TRBJ2-2, with D unclear. The V end was cut by 3 bases, the J end by 2 bases, with 1 base between. The CDR3 totals 12 residues. Germline V gives CDR1 MDHEN, CDR2 SYDVKM. Written as DNA, the CDR3 is TGTGCCAGCAGTTTCAACACCGGGGAGCTGTTTTTT. Protein product: CASSFNTGELFF.

This clone was seen ten or more times. This chain uses TRBV14 with TRBJ1-1; D unclear. The CDR3 runs to 13 residues. Germline V lookup: CDR1 SGHDN, CDR2 FVKESK. Trimming shortened V by 4 bases and J by 4 bases, and 10 bases separated the two germline ends. As DNA, the CDR3 is TGTGCCAGCAGCCCAACCCTTAGCACTGAAGCTTTCTTT. Translating gives CASSPTLSTEAFF.

This clone was observed a few times. The V gene is TRBV7-2, the J gene TRBJ2-5; 10 bases line up with TRBD1. The V segment lost 1 base and the J segment 9 bases; nucleotides outside the gene matches: 5. Germline CDR1 is SGHTA and CDR2 is FQGNSA. CDR3 length: 14 amino acids. This chain's CDR3 is CASSLVAGQGAQYF. CDR3 sequence (DNA): TGTGCCAGCAGCTTAGTAGCCGGACAGGGGGCCCAGTACTTC.

This chain joins TRBV28 and TRBJ2-4; maybe TRBD2 (6 bases). V was clipped by 5 bases and J by 9 bases, with 11 bases between them. This CDR3 region has 12 residues. Germline loops: CDR1 MDHEN, CDR2 SYDVKM. The CDR3 protein is CASSAGISIQYF. The CDR3 nucleotides read TGTGCCAGCAGTGCGGGGATCAGCATTCAGTACTTC.

This clone is medium-sized in the sample. The chain has TRBV7-9 and TRBJ2-1; D may be TRBD2 (5 bases). Germline V lookup: CDR1 SEHNR, CDR2 FQNEAQ (reference sequence). V dropped 6 bases and J dropped 9 bases, with 9 bases sitting between them. The CDR3 covers 11 residues. For the CDR3, the DNA is TGTGCCAGCAGTGAGGGCGGTGAGCAGTTCTTC. Amino acid sequence: CASSEGGEQFF.

The chain employs TRBV29-1 and TRBJ1-1, with 9 bases aligning to TRBD1. Germline V gene data show CDR1 as SQVTM and CDR2 as ANQGSEA. The CDR3 spans 14 residues. J lost 2 bases, V lost 3 bases, and 4 bases had no gene match. CDR3 loop: CSVDSGQGNTEAFF. CDR3 sequence (DNA): TGCAGCGTTGATTCGGGACAGGGTAACACTGAAGCTTTCTTT.

The chain links TRBV7-9 to TRBJ2-2, with 7 positions matching TRBD2. Unmatched junction bases numbered 6, after V lost 3 bases and J lost 5 bases. The germline gives CDR1 SEHNR, CDR2 FQNEAQ (reference sequence). This CDR3 is 15 amino acids long. CDR3 sequence reads: CASSFREVGTGELFF. The CDR3 DNA reads TGTGCCAGCAGCTTTCGGGAGGTGGGGACCGGGGAGCTGTTTTTT.

This chain connects TRBV27 to TRBJ1-5, with D unresolved. The CDR3 consists of 13 residues. The V end lost 5 bases, the J end lost 6 bases, and 11 bases lay between the germline ends. Germline-derived CDR1 and CDR2 are MNHEY and SMNVEV (reference sequence). The CDR3 loop reads CASSPRVSQPQHF. CDR3 DNA: TGTGCCAGCAGTCCGAGGGTGAGTCAGCCCCAGCATTTT.